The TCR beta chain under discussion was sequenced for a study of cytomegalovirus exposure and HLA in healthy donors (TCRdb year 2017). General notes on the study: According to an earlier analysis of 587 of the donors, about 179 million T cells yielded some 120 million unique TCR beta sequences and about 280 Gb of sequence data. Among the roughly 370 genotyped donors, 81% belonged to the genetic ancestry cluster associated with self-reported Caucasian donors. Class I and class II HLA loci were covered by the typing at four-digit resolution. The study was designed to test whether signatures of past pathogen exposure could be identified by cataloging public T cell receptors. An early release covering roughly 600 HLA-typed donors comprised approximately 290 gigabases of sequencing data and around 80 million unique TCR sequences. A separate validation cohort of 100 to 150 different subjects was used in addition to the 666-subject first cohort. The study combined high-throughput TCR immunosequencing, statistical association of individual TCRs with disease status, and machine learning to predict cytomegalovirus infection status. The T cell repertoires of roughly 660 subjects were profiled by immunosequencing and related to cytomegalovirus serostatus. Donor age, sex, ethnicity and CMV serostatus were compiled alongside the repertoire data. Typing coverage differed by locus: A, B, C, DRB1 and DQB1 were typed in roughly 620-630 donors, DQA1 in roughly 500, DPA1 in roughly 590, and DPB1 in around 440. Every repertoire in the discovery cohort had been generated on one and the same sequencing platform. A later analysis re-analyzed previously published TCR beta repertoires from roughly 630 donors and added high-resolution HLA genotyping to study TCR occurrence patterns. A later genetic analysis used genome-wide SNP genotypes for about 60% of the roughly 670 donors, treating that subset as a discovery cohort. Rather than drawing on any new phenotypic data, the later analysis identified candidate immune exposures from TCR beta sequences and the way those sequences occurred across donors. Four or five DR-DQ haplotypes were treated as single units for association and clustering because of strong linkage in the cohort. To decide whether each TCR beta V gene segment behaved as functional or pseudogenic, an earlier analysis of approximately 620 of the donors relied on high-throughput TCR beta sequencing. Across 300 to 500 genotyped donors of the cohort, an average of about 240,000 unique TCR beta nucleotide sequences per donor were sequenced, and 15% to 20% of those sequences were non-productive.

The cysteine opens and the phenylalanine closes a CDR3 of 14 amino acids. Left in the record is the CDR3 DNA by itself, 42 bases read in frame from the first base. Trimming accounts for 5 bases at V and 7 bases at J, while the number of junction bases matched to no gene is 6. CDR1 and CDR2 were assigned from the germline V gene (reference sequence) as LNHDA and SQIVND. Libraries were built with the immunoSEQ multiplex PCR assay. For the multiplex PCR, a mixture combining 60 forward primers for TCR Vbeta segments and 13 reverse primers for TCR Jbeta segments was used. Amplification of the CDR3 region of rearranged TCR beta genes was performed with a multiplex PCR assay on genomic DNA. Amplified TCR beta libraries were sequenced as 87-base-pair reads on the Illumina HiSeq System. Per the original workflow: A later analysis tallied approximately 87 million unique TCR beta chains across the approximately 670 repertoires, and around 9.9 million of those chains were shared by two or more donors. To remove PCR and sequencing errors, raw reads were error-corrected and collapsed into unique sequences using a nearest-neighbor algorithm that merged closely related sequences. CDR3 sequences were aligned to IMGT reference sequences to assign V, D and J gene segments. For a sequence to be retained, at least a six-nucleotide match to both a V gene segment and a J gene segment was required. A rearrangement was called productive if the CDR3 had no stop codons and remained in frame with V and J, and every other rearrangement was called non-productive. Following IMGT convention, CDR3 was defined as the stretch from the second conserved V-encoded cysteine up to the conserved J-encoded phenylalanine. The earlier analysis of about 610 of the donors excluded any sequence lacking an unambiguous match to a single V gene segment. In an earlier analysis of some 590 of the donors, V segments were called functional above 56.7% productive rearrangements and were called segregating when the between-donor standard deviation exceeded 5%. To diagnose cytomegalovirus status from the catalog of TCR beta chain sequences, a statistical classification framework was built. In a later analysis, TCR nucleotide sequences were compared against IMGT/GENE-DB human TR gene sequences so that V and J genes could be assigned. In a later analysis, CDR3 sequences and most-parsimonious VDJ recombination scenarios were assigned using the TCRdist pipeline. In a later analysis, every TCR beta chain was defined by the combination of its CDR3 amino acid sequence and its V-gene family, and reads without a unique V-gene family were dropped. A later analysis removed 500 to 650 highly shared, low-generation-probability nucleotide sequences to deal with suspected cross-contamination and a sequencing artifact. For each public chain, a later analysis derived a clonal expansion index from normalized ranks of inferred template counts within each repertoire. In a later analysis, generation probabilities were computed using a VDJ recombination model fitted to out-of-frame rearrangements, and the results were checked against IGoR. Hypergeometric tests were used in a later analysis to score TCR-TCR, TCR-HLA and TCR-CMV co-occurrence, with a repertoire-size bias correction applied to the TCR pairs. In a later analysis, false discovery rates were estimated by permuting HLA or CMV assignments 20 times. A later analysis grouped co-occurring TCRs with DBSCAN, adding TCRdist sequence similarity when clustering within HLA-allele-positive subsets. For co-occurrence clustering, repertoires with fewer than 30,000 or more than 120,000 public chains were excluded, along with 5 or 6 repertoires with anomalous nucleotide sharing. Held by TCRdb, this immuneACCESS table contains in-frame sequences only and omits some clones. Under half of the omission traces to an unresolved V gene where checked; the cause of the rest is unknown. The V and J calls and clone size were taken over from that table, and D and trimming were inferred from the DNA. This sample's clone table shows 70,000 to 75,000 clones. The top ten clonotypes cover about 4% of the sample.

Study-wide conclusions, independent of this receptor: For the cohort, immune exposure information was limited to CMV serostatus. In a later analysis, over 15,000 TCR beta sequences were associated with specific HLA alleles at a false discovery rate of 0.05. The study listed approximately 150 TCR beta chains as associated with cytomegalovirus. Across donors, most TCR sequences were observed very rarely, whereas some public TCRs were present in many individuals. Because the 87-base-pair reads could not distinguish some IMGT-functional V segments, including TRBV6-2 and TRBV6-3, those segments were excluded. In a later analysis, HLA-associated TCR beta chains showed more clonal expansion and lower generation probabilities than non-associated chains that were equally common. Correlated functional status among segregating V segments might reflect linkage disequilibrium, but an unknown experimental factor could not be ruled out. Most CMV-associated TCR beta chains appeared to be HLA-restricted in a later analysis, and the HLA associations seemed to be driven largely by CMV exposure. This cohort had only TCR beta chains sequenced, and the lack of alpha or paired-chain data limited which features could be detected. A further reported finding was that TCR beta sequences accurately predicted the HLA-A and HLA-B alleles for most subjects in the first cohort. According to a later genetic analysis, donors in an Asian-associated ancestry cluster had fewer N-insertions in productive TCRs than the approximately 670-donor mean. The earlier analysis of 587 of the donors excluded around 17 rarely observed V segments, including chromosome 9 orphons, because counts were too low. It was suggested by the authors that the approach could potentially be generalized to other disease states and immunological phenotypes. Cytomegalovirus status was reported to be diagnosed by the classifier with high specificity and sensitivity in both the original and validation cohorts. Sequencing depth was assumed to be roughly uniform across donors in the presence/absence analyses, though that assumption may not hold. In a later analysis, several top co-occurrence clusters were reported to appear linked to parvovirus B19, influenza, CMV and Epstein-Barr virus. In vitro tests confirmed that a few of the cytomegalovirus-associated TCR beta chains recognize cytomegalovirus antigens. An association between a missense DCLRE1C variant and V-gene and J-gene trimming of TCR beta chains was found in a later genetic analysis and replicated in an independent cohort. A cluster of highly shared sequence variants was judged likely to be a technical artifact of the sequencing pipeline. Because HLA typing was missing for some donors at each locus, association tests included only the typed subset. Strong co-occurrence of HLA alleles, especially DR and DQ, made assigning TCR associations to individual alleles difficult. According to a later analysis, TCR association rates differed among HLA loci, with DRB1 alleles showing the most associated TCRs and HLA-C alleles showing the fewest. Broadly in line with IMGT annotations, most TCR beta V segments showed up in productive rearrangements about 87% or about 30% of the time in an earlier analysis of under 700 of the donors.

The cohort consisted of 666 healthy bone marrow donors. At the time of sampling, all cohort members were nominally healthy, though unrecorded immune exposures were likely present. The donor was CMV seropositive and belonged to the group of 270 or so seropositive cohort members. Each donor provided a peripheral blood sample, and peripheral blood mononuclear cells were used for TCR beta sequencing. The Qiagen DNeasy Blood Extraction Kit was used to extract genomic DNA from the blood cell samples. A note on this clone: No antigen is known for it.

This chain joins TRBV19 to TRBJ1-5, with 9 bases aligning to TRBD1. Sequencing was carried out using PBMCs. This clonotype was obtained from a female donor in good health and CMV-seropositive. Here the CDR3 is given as CASSSDRGVQPQHF. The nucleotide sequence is TGTGCCAGTAGTTCGGACAGGGGAGTCCAGCCCCAGCATTTT.